This TCR beta chain derives from a study of T cells in Graves' hyperthyroidism and ophthalmopathy. Regarding the study as a whole: Most thyroid clonotypes expanded above 0.001 appeared in blood too. Stable hyperthyroidism was separated from ophthalmopathy by a model based on 13 V-J features.

Exclusion of a patient resulted from uncontrolled infection, other autoimmune disease, pregnancy or lactation. The CDR3 has 15 amino acids. With 4 bases removed from V and 3 bases from J, the gap between germline ends came to 17 bases. Looked up from germline, CDR1 is SGHDT and CDR2 is YYEEEE. This clonotype was counted many times. The antigen remains unidentified. The source material, RNA transcripts, was used to amplify TCR beta CDR3 regions. HTBI primers drove first-round RT-PCR of the TCR CDR3. TCRdb re-derived calls from the multiplex PCR reads in MiXCR, one entry per CDR3 protein. The table lists about 570,000 distinct CDR3 sequences, about 43% of them singletons.

The sequenced material came from peripheral blood or thyroid tissue (not recorded which). The clonotype originates from an adult woman with Graves' disease, either hyperthyroidism or ophthalmopathy (not recorded which). The chain combines TRBV5-6 with TRBJ2-7; D perhaps matches TRBD1 (6 bases). This CDR3 reads CASSPQGMNFYEQYF. As DNA, the CDR3 is TGTGCCAGCAGCCCCCAGGGGATGAACTTCTACGAGCAGTACTTC.